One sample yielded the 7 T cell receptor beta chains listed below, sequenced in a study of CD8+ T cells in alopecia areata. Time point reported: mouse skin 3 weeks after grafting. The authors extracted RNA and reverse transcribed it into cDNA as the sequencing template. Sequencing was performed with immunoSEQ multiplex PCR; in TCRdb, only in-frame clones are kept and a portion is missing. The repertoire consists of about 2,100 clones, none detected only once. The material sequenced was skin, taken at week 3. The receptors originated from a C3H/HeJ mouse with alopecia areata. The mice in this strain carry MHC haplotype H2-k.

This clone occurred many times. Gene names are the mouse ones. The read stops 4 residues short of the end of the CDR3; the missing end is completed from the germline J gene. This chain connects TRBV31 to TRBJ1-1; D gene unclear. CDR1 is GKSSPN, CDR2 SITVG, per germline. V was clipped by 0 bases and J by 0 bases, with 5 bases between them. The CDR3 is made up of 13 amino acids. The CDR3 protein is CAWSLQPNTEVFF. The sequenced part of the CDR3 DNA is TGTGCCTGGAGTCTCCAGCCAAACACA. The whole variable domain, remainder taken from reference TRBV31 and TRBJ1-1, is AQTIHQWPVAEIKAVGSPLSLGCTIKGKSSPNLYWYWQATGGTLQQLFYSITVGQVESVVQLNLSASRPKDDQFILSTEKLLLSHSGFYLCAWSLQPNTEVFFGKGTRLTVV.

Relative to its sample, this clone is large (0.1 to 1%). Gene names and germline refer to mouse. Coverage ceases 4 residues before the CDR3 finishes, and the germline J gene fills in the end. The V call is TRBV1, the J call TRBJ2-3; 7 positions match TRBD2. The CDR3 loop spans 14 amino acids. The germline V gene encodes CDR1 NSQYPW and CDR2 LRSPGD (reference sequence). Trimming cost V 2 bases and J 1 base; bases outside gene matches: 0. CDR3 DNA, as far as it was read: TGCACCTGCAGTGCACTGGGGGGTGCAGAA. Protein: CTCSALGGAE. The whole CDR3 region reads CTCSALGGAETLYF.

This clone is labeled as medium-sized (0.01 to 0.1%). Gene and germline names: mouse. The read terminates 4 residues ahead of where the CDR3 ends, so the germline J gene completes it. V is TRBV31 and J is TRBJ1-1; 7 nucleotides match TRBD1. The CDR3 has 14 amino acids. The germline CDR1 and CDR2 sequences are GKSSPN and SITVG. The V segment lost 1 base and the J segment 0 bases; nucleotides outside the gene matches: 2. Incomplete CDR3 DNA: TGTGCCTGGAGTCGGGACAGTGCAAACACA. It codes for CAWSRDSANT. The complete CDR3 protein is CAWSRDSANTEVFF.

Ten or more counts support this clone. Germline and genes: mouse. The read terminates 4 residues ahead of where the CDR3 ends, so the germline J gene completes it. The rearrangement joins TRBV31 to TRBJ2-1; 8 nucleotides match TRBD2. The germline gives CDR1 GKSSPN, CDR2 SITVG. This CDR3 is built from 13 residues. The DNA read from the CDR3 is TGTGCCTGGAGTTGGGGGGGGCGCGCT. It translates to CAWSWGGRA. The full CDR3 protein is CAWSWGGRAEQFF.

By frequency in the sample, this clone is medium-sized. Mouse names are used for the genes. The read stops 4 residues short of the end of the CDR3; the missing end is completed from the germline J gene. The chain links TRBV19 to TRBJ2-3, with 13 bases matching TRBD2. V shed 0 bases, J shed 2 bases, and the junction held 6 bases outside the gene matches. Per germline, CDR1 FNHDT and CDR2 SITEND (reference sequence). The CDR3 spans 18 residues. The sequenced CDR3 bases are TGTGCCAGCAGTATAGCTCCCGGGACTGGGGGGGTTGCAGAA. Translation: CASSIAPGTGGVAE. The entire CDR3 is CASSIAPGTGGVAETLYF.

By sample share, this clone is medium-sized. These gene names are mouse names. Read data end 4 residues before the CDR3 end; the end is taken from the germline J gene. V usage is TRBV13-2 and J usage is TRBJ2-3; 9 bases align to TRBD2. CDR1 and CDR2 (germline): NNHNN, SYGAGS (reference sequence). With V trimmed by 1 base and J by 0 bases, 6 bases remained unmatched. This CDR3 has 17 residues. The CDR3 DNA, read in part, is TGTGCCAGCGGTGATACTGGGGGGTCCTCTAGTGCAGAA. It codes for CASGDTGGSSSAE. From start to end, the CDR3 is CASGDTGGSSSAETLYF.

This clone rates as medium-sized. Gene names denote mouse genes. The chain's CDR3 is CASSDGGAIAETLYF. The DNA read from the CDR3 is TGTGCCAGCAGTGATGGGGGGGCGATTGCAGAA. The chain is built from TRBV13-1 and TRBJ2-3; possible D gene TRBD2, 7 bases. The CDR3 end falls 4 residues outside the read, so it is completed with the germline J gene. The CDR3 has 15 residues. Germline-derived CDR1 and CDR2 are NSHNY and SYGAGN. Trimming took 0 bases from V and 2 from J, leaving 10 bases between them.